This T cell receptor beta chain was identified in a study of OX40 agonist ivuxolimab in advanced cancers. Background on the study: Patients received intravenous ivuxolimab every 2 weeks at 0.01 to 10 mg/kg. Hepatocellular carcinoma, melanoma, renal cell or head and neck cancer was diagnosed in the dose-escalation patients.

The ends were cut back, 6 bases at V and 5 bases at J, with 17 bases in the middle. Germline lookup yields CDR1 MNHNY and CDR2 SVGAGI (reference sequence). The CDR3 is 15 residues long. No patient had autoimmune disease or received systemic immunosuppression. The method was immunoSEQ multiplex PCR; TCRdb's version includes in-frame clones alone and lacks a portion of them. The data show about 72,000 clones, with 81% seen just once and approximately 5% held by the top ten. This specimen was CD4+ or CD8+ T cells sorted from blood, taken in a trial of the OX40 agonist ivuxolimab. J is TRBJ1-5 and V is TRBV6-6; D perhaps matches TRBD1 (6 bases). This clonotype originated in an adult with an advanced solid tumor such as melanoma, head and neck, liver or kidney cancer. The CDR3 DNA is TGTGCCAGCAGCACCCACGGACAGAATTATCAGCCCCAGCATTTT. Protein sequence: CASSTHGQNYQPQHF.